This is a list of T cell receptor beta chains from one sample in a study of shared clonotypes between healthy human individuals. The table came from immunoSEQ multiplex PCR; TCRdb's copy has only in-frame clones and leaves some out. The repertoire includes approximately 100,000 clones, 68% of them detected once, and 24% sits in the top ten. Sequenced material: memory CD8+ T cells sorted from blood. The receptors derive from a woman aged 30 to 39 in good health. Each CDR3 is given without its conserved first and last residue. Each record gives: CDR3 protein, J gene, V gene, CDR3 length.

CDR3aa: ASTSSWGSNQPQH
j_gene: TRBJ1-5
v_gene: TRBV2
len: 13

CDR3aa: ASSPGGANYGYT
j_gene: TRBJ1-2
v_gene: TRBV5-4
len: 12

CDR3aa: ASDRPPGLAGVSYNEQF
j_gene: TRBJ2-1
v_gene: TRBV28
len: 17

CDR3aa: AGSLAREPYTGELF
j_gene: TRBJ2-2
v_gene: TRBV7-8
len: 14

CDR3aa: ASSYGFEGETQY
j_gene: TRBJ2-5
v_gene: TRBV6-5
len: 12

CDR3aa: ASSLREGSNQPQH
j_gene: TRBJ1-5
v_gene: TRBV6-5
len: 13

CDR3aa: SVTQGYGDIQY
j_gene: TRBJ2-4
v_gene: TRBV29-1
len: 11

CDR3aa: ASSPLAGSFEQF
j_gene: TRBJ2-1
v_gene: TRBV27
len: 12

CDR3aa: ASSLGGYNNEQF
j_gene: TRBJ2-1
v_gene: TRBV11-3
len: 12

CDR3aa: ASRSKRKHNEQF
j_gene: TRBJ2-1
v_gene: TRBV5-1
len: 12

CDR3aa: ASSLENQPQH
j_gene: TRBJ1-5
v_gene: TRBV5-6
len: 10

CDR3aa: ASSSRTLLNEQF
j_gene: TRBJ2-1
v_gene: TRBV28
len: 12

CDR3aa: SVPGLAEYNEQF
j_gene: TRBJ2-1
v_gene: TRBV29-1
len: 12

CDR3aa: ASSLEGQGREQY
j_gene: TRBJ2-7
v_gene: TRBV5-1
len: 12

CDR3aa: ASSAMGPEAF
j_gene: TRBJ1-1
v_gene: TRBV9
len: 10

CDR3aa: ASSLWGDTQY
j_gene: TRBJ2-3
v_gene: TRBV5-1
len: 10

CDR3aa: ASSSGTEFYEQY
j_gene: TRBJ2-7
v_gene: TRBV5-1
len: 12

CDR3aa: SVELNTEAF
j_gene: TRBJ1-1
v_gene: TRBV29-1
len: 9

CDR3aa: ASSKDTIASTDTQY
j_gene: TRBJ2-3
v_gene: TRBV7-8
len: 14

CDR3aa: ASSAAGAGDEQF
j_gene: TRBJ2-1
v_gene: TRBV6-4
len: 12

CDR3aa: ASSQSGRAGETQY
j_gene: TRBJ2-5
v_gene: TRBV7-9
len: 13

CDR3aa: ASSGETRTDEQY
j_gene: TRBJ2-7
v_gene: TRBV2
len: 12